The present T cell receptor (beta chain) was sequenced within a study of blood T cell repertoires in COVID-19. For the study at large: COVID-19 samples collected from the United States, Italy and Spain covered acute and convalescent phases.

Germline V gene sequence: CDR1 MGHDK, CDR2 SYGVNS. V lost 1 base and J lost 0, with 12 bases in between. The CDR3 totals 16 residues. This clone came up a few times. In the source study's methods: Reference gene primer amplification gave estimated nucleated cell counts. TCRdb's table, derived via immunoSEQ multiplex PCR, lists solely in-frame clones and lacks some. The V and J calls and clone size are taken from that table; D and trimming were inferred from the DNA. The table includes some 260,000 clones, 85% to 90% detected once. The sequenced material came from peripheral blood. The source of this sequence is an elderly man with acute or convalescent COVID-19. The chain is built from TRBV25-1 and TRBJ1-2; tentatively, D is TRBD1 (5 bases). The CDR3 nucleotides read TGTGCCAGCAGTGAATCCCCAGGACAACCTAACTATGGCTACACCTTC. This sequence encodes CASSESPGQPNYGYTF.